This T cell receptor (beta chain) was captured by sequencing in a study of blood T cells in healthy people across ages. Findings and limits, study-wide: Reliance upon unsorted PBMCs precluded definitive naive versus antigen-experienced comparison.

This CDR3 comprises 12 residues. Germline lookup yields CDR1 PRHDT and CDR2 FYEKMQ (reference sequence). Trimming took 7 bases from V and 5 from J, leaving 11 bases between them. Healthy Caucasians from Russia aged about 6 to 100 served as donors. Primers used in a second PCR of about 7 to 12 cycles were a sample-barcoded 5' primer and a J-beta primer mix. TCRdb reanalysed the 5' RACE reads using MiXCR and keeps one entry per CDR3 protein. Of about 1.6 million distinct CDR3 sequences listed, roughly 30% are singletons. Comments on this clonotype: Its target is not known.

This clonotype originated in a woman in her twenties or thirties in good health. The rearrangement joins TRBV13 to TRBJ1-1, with a possible D match to TRBD1 (6 bases). Sequenced material: blood. DNA of the CDR3: TGTGCCAGCAAACGGCAGGGGACTGAAGCTTTCTTT. It is translated as CASKRQGTEAFF.